The 3 T cell receptor beta chains below were found in one sample sequenced in a study of CD8 T cells in ankylosing spondylitis. TCRdb used MiXCR to reprocess the 5' RACE reads, holding one entry per CDR3 protein. The sample has under 300,000 distinct CDR3 sequences; 8% to 9.5% are singletons. The sequenced sample was blood, either unsorted or a sorted T cell fraction (not recorded which). The source is a male donor with ankylosing spondylitis or in good health (not recorded which).

This clonotype was seen ten or more times. This sequence joins TRBV9 and TRBJ1-6; TRBD1 agrees at 7 bases. There are 13 residues in the CDR3. The germline V gene encodes CDR1 SGDLS and CDR2 YYNGEE. With 7 bases clipped from V and 7 bases from J, the junction kept 5 bases outside the gene matches. The CDR3 DNA sequence: TGTGCCAGCGGGGGACAGACGAATTCACCCCTCCACTTT. Translating it yields CASGGQTNSPLHF.

This clonotype was observed many times. The V and J genes are TRBV3-1 and TRBJ1-6; 7 bases are a match to TRBD1. Germline CDR1 and CDR2: LGHDT and YNNKEL (reference sequence). The CDR3 has 15 amino acids. The V and J ends lost 0 bases and 7 bases, in that order; junction bases with no gene match: 3. The CDR3 spells CASSQDLDRNSPLHF. DNA for the CDR3: TGTGCCAGCAGCCAAGATCTGGACAGGAATTCACCCCTCCACTTT.

This clonotype has a count of ten or more. This chain uses TRBV20-1 with TRBJ2-1; TRBD2 matches 14 bases. Trimming took 6 bases from V and 7 from J; bases not matched to a gene: 8. The CDR3 loop spans 15 amino acids. The germline gives CDR1 DFQATT, CDR2 SNEGSKA (reference sequence). The CDR3 coding sequence is TGCAGTGCACCGGGACTAGCGGGAGTCGGTAATGAGCAGTTCTTC. Amino acids: CSAPGLAGVGNEQFF.